This is a list of T cell receptor beta chains from one sample in a study of regulatory T cells in long-lasting Graves disease. Via MiXCR, TCRdb re-called the multiplex PCR reads, giving one row per CDR3 protein. The profile shows around 250,000 distinct CDR3 sequences, 20% of them singletons. The specimen was peripheral blood mononuclear cells (PBMCs), collected at new diagnosis, from a patient treated with antithyroid drugs. The receptor set was obtained from a female donor with Graves disease. Each CDR3 is given with its conserved first and last residue. A D gene is named only where the DNA matches it firmly. Size tells how often a clone was seen (once, few, many) or the class of an expanded clone, and some rows leave it out.

CDR3 length	clone size	V gene	J gene	D gene	CDR3 protein	CDR3 DNA
17	many	TRBV15	TRBJ2-7	TRBD1	CATSGLGGTGGFYEQYF	TGTGCCACCAGCGGCCTAGGGGGGACAGGGGGTTTCTACGAGCAGTACTTC
14	few	TRBV7-9	TRBJ2-4	-	CASSQWARDDIQYF	TGTGCCAGCAGCCAATGGGCCAGGGATGATATTCAGTACTTC
14	many	TRBV6-2/TRBV6-3	TRBJ2-5	TRBD2	CASGVGRVQETQYF	TGTGCCAGCGGGGTCGGGAGGGTTCAAGAGACCCAGTACTTC
11	-	TRBV20-1	TRBJ2-7	-	CSALGAGEQYF	TGCAGTGCGCTCGGGGCGGGGGAGCAGTACTTC
12	few	TRBV3-1	TRBJ1-6	-	CASSPFGDSLHF	TGTGCCAGCAGCCCTTTTGGGGATTCCCTCCACTTT
15	many	TRBV7-8	TRBJ2-1	-	CASSLVFWRRETQYF	-
18	-	TRBV7-8	TRBJ1-5	TRBD1	CASSGDSTSINSNQPQHF	TGTGCCAGCAGCGGGGACAGTACCAGTATTAATAGCAATCAGCCCCAGCATTTT
14	many	TRBV20-1	TRBJ2-7	TRBD2	CSARDQTSRGEQYF	TGCAGTGCTAGAGATCAGACTAGCAGAGGCGAGCAGTACTTC
17	many	TRBV10-3	TRBJ2-7	TRBD1	CAISGAGDRERLHEQYF	TGTGCCATCAGTGGGGCCGGGGACAGGGAGCGCCTCCACGAGCAGTACTTC
16	many	TRBV11-2	TRBJ1-2	-	CASSPIKGVRSYGYTF	TGTGCCAGCAGCCCAATAAAGGGGGTTAGAAGCTATGGCTACACCTTC
15	many	TRBV6-2/TRBV6-3	TRBJ2-1	-	CASSYSEPGGNEQFF	TGTGCCAGCAGTTACTCGGAACCAGGGGGGAATGAGCAGTTCTTC
11	few	TRBV6-5	TRBJ2-7	-	CASSYRGEQYF	TGTGCCAGCAGTTACAGGGGCGAGCAGTACTTC
14	many	TRBV5-1	TRBJ1-1	-	CASSLVAMNTEAFF	TGCGCCAGCAGCTTGGTGGCCATGAACACTGAAGCTTTCTTT
15	many	TRBV2	TRBJ2-7	TRBD2	CASSLTSGGTYEQYF	TGTGCCAGCAGCCTGACTAGCGGGGGGACCTACGAGCAGTACTTC
19	many	TRBV28	TRBJ1-4	TRBD1	CASSSFSGQKIATNEKLFF	TGTGCCAGCAGTTCCTTCTCGGGACAGAAAATTGCAACTAATGAAAAACTGTTTTTT
13	many	TRBV11-1	TRBJ1-5	-	CASSLGEGQPQHF	TGTGCCAGCAGCTTAGGAGAAGGTCAGCCCCAGCATTTT
18	many	TRBV6-2/TRBV6-3	TRBJ2-5	TRBD2	CASSLRLAANPKGETQYF	TGTGCCAGCAGTTTAAGGCTAGCGGCAAACCCAAAGGGAGAGACCCAGTACTTC